This TCR beta chain is drawn from a study of T cell changes during pregnancy in multiple sclerosis. This clone showed up just once. The germline V gene has CDR1 MDHEN and CDR2 SYDVKM. V gave up 3 bases and J gave up 2 bases; unmatched junction bases: 7. The CDR3 consists of 16 residues. Using immunoSEQ multiplex PCR, the repertoire was profiled, and TCRdb retains in-frame clones only, with some absent. The data contain about 96,000 clones, roughly 92% of them singletons. Sequenced material: peripheral blood, taken in the first trimester of pregnancy. The clonotype was recovered from a female donor with multiple sclerosis, enrolled in a pregnancy study. The rearrangement joins TRBV28 to TRBJ2-3; 8 bases match TRBD1. The CDR3 is CASSFAGTGATDTQYF. CDR3 nucleotide sequence: TGTGCCAGCAGTTTCGCTGGGACAGGCGCCACAGATACGCAGTATTTT.